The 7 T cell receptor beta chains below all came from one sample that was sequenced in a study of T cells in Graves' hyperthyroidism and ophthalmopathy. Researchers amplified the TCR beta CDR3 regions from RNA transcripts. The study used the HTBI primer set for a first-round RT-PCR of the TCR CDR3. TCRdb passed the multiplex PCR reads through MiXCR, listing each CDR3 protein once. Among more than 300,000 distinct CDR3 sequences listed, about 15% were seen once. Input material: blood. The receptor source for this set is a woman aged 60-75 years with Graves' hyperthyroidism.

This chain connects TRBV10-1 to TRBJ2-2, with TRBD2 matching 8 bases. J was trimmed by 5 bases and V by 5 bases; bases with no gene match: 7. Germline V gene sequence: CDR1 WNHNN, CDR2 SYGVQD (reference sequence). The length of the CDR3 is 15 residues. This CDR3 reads CASSSWSGGTGELFF. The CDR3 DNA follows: TGCGCCAGCAGTTCGTGGAGCGGGGGAACCGGGGAGCTGTTTTTT.

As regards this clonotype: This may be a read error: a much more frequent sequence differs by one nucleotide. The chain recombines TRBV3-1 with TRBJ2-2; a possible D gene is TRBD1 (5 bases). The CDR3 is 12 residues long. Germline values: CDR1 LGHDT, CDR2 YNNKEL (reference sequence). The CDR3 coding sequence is TGTGCCTGCAGCCAGGGTTCAGGGGAGCTGTTTTTT. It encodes CACSQGSGELFF.

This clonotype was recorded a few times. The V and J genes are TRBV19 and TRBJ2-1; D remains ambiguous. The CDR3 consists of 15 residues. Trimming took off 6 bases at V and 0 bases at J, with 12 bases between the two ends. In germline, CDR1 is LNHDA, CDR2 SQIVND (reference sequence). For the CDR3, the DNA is TGTGCCAGTAGGGATCGCAGTAGCTCCTACAATGAGCAGTTCTTC. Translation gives CASRDRSSSYNEQFF.

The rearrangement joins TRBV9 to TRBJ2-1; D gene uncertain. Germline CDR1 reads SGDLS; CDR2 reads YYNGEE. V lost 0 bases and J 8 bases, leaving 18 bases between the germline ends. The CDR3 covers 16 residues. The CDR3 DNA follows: TGTGCCAGCAGCGTAGCTCCGAGACCGATTGTGGATGAGCAGTTCTTC. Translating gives CASSVAPRPIVDEQFF. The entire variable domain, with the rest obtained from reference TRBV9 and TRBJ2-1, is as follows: DSGVTQTPKHLITATGQRVTLRCSPRSGDLSVYWYQQSLDQGLQFLIQYYNGEERAKGNILERFSAQQFPDLHSELNLSSLELGDSALYFCASSVAPRPIVDEQFFGPGTRLTVL.

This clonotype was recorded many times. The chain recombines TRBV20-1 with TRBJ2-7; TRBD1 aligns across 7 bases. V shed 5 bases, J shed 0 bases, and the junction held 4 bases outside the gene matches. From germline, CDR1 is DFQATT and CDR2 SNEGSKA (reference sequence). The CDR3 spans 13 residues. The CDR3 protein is CSAEAGGSYEQYF. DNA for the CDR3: TGCAGTGCTGAAGCAGGGGGCTCCTACGAGCAGTACTTC.

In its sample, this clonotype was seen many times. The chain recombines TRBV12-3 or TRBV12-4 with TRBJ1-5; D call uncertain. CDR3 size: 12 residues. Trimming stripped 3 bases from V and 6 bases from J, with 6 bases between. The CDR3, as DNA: TGTGCCAGCAGTTTTGCGAGTCAGCCCCAGCATTTT. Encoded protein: CASSFASQPQHF.

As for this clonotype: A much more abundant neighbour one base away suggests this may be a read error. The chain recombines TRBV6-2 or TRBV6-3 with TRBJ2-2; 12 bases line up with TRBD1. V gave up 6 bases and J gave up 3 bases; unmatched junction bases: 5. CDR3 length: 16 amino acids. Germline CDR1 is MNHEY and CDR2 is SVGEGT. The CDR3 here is CASRDGTGGHTGELFF. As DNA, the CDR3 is TGTGCCAGCAGGGACGGGACAGGGGGCCACACCGGGGAGCTGTTTTTT.